This T cell receptor beta chain was captured in a study of blood T cell repertoires in COVID-19. As for the study in general: The United States, Italy and Spain provided the acute and convalescent COVID-19 samples. T cells, B-cell-depleted T cells, or PBMCs supplied cDNA or gDNA.

The CDR3 is 15 residues long. In germline, CDR1 is MNHNY, CDR2 SVGAGI (reference sequence). With V trimmed by 2 bases and J by 1 base, 2 bases remained unmatched. As originally analysed: Amplification with reference gene primers provided the estimates of nucleated cell counts. TCRdb's table, derived via immunoSEQ multiplex PCR, lists solely in-frame clones and lacks some. Clone size and the V and J calls come from that table; the DNA yielded D and trimming. Of some 99,000 clones listed, roughly 86% are singletons. The sample consisted of peripheral blood. The sequence derives from a woman aged 55-70 years in a cohort sampled during active or convalescent COVID-19. The J gene is TRBJ1-1, the V gene TRBV6-6; 9 nucleotides line up with TRBD1. The CDR3 nucleotides read TGTGCCAGCAGTTACCCGGGACAGGGGAACACTGAAGCTTTCTTT. Translation gives CASSYPGQGNTEAFF.